This TCR beta chain emerged from a study of cytomegalovirus exposure and HLA in healthy donors. Across the study: Ancestry clustering placed around four fifths of approximately 420 genotyped donors in the Caucasian-associated cluster.

This clone was seen once. The antigen remains unidentified. Whole-study findings and limits: An analysis was carried out at a later point. It showed that HLA-associated TCR beta chains were more clonally expanded than equally common non-associated chains. A later analysis reported that several of the most significant clusters appeared to be linked to common viral pathogens, among them Epstein-Barr virus. The authors enumerated 150 to 200 TCR beta chains as linked to cytomegalovirus.

It was with 60 Vbeta and 13 Jbeta primers that the PCR ran. Profiling relied on immunoSEQ multiplex PCR, and the TCRdb table lists in-frame clones only, not all of them. The table records 120,000 or so clones, around 72% of them present only once. Trimming took 4 bases from V and 4 from J, leaving 13 bases between them. This CDR3 spans 14 amino acids. Germline assignment: CDR1 MNHEY and CDR2 SVGAGI. This TCR was recovered from a young man in good health and CMV-seronegative. This chain connects TRBV6-5 to TRBJ2-5; the D gene is possibly TRBD1 (6 bases). Sequencing was carried out using PBMCs. The DNA for the CDR3 is TGTGCCAGCAGTTGGACAGCCGGCGGAGAGACCCAGTACTTC. It specifies CASSWTAGGETQYF.